The 27 T cell receptor beta chains below were found in one sample sequenced in a study of blood T cell repertoires in COVID-19. The table came from immunoSEQ multiplex PCR; TCRdb's copy has only in-frame clones and leaves some out. The sample has a few hundred thousand clones; around 86% are singletons. Sequenced: PBMCs or T cells enriched from blood (not recorded which). Receptor source: a woman aged 40 to 50 with acute COVID-19.

V is TRBV19 and J is TRBJ2-7; 10 bases align to TRBD1. The CDR3 spans 15 residues. V shed 1 base, J shed 2 bases, and the junction held 2 bases outside the gene matches. Germline V gene data show CDR1 as LNHDA and CDR2 as SQIVND (reference sequence). For the CDR3, the DNA is TGTGCCAGTAGTATAGCGGGGACAGGGGCCTACGAGCAGTACTTC. It yields the protein CASSIAGTGAYEQYF.

The genes are TRBV7-8 and TRBJ2-7; D call uncertain. The CDR3 is 11 residues long. Deletions cut 5 bases from V and 5 bases from J, with 7 bases between. Germline values: CDR1 SGHVS, CDR2 FQNEAQ. The CDR3 nucleotides are TGTGCCAGCAGCCCGAGAGACGAGCAGTACTTC. Protein product: CASSPRDEQYF.

In this sample, this clone turned up once. The chain is built from TRBV28 and TRBJ1-1; TRBD1 might be the D (5 bases). CDR3 length: 16 residues. V dropped 3 bases and J dropped 2 bases, with 16 bases sitting between them. Germline CDR1 MDHEN, CDR2 SYDVKM. CDR3 protein: CASSLISRVFNTEAFF. The CDR3 bases are TGTGCCAGCAGTTTGATCTCCAGGGTTTTTAACACTGAAGCTTTCTTT.

This chain uses TRBV19 with TRBJ2-1, with TRBD2 identical over 9 bases. The germline gives CDR1 LNHDA, CDR2 SQIVND (reference sequence). This CDR3 region has 16 residues. Trimming at V came to 7 bases and at J to 6 bases, leaving 13 bases not matched to a gene. CDR3 nucleotides: TGTGCCAGTATAATGGGGGGTTCTAGCGGGATCAATGAGCAGTTCTTC. Residues: CASIMGGSSGINEQFF.

Only one count was recorded for this clone. The rearrangement links TRBV12-2 to TRBJ2-7; the table's D call, TRBD1, was not checked against the DNA. TRBV12-2 counts as a pseudogene. The CDR3 loop spans 20 amino acids. The CDR3 DNA sequence: TGTGCAAGTCGCTTAGCGGTTCACCGGGACAGGGGACTTTTCACCTACGAGCAGTACTTC. Amino acids: CASRLAVHRDRGLFTYEQYF.

This rearrangement joins TRBV7-6 to TRBJ1-5; D uncertain. CDR1 and CDR2 from the germline V gene are SGHVS and FNYEAQ. The CDR3 has 13 amino acids. Trimming left V 3 bases short and J 4 bases short, with 7 bases between. Written as DNA, the CDR3 is TGTGCCAGCAGCTTTGGGCCAAATCAGCCCCAGCATTTT. Its protein product is CASSFGPNQPQHF.

This clone was seen only once. This sequence joins TRBV19 and TRBJ2-1; D not resolved. Trimming removed 4 bases at V and 9 bases at J, with 13 bases between. The germline gives CDR1 LNHDA, CDR2 SQIVND (reference sequence). CDR3 length: 13 residues. The CDR3 nucleotides read TGTGCCAGTAGTACCGACTGGATCACTGAGCAGTTCTTC. It codes for CASSTDWITEQFF.

The chain employs TRBV19 and TRBJ2-7; the D gene is possibly TRBD2 (5 bases). CDR1 LNHDA and CDR2 SQIVND come from the germline V gene (reference sequence). The V end lost 5 bases, the J end lost 4 bases, and 6 bases lay between the germline ends. The CDR3 length is 11 residues. The CDR3: CASSGLYEQYF. The CDR3 nucleotides are TGTGCCAGTAGTGGACTTTACGAGCAGTACTTC.

This clone was detected once. V gene TRBV28 combines with J gene TRBJ1-2; maybe TRBD1 (5 bases). The CDR3 covers 15 residues. Deletions cut 5 bases from V and 6 bases from J, with 19 bases between. Germline V lookup: CDR1 MDHEN, CDR2 SYDVKM. The CDR3 loop is CASSPPLRGANGYTF. DNA for the CDR3: TGTGCCAGCAGTCCCCCCCTAAGGGGCGCGAATGGCTACACCTTC.

V is TRBV27 and J is TRBJ2-7; D is possibly TRBD1 (6 bases). The CDR3 loop spans 15 amino acids. V was pared by 6 bases and J by 3 bases, with 18 bases between. Germline CDR1 and CDR2: MNHEY and SMNVEV (reference sequence). CDR3 sequence: CASRLRPGQNYEQYF. The CDR3 DNA reads TGTGCCAGCAGACTCCGCCCGGGACAAAACTACGAGCAGTACTTC.

The chain employs TRBV28 and TRBJ1-3, with D unresolved. The germline V and J ends were trimmed by 6 bases and 0 bases, with 9 bases remaining between them. Germline loops: CDR1 MDHEN, CDR2 SYDVKM. This CDR3 comprises 14 residues. In DNA, the CDR3 is TGTGCCAGCAGAAGATCAGGCTCTGGAAACACCATATATTTT. Residues: CASRRSGSGNTIYF.

The V call is TRBV11-2, the J call TRBJ2-6; weak D call: TRBD1 (6 bases). Per germline, CDR1 SGHAT and CDR2 FQNNGV. The CDR3 covers 14 residues. Trimming took off 5 bases at V and 2 bases at J, with 7 bases between the two ends. CDR3 in amino acids: CASSGGAGANVLTF. The CDR3 DNA is TGTGCCAGCAGCGGGGGCGCTGGGGCCAACGTCCTGACTTTC.

This sequence joins TRBV5-1 and TRBJ2-3, with no clear D. The CDR3 length is 14 residues. Germline V CDR1 and CDR2: SGHRS, YFSETQ. Trimming took 2 bases from V and 3 from J, leaving 10 bases between them. The CDR3 region is CASSFAERTDTQYF. The CDR3 nucleotides are TGCGCCAGCAGCTTCGCGGAACGGACAGATACGCAGTATTTT.

This rearrangement joins TRBV5-1 to TRBJ2-5; 7 bases are shared with TRBD1. Germline CDR1 is SGHRS and CDR2 is YFSETQ. Unmatched junction bases numbered 8, after V lost 4 bases and J lost 5 bases. CDR3 size: 14 residues. The CDR3 sequence is CASSSTGVGETQYF. For the CDR3, the DNA is TGCGCCAGCAGCAGCACAGGGGTGGGGGAGACCCAGTACTTC.

V and J are TRBV9 and TRBJ2-3, with TRBD2 identical over 7 bases. The V segment lost 2 bases and the J segment 5 bases; nucleotides outside the gene matches: 8. This CDR3 contains 15 residues. Germline CDR1 reads SGDLS; CDR2 reads YYNGEE. The CDR3 loop is CASSVGGSGVDTQYF. The CDR3 DNA follows: TGTGCCAGCAGCGTCGGGGGGAGCGGCGTAGATACGCAGTATTTT.

The chain uses TRBV7-2 and TRBJ2-7; 9 bases are a match to TRBD1. Germline loops: CDR1 SGHTA, CDR2 FQGNSA. The CDR3 is made up of 14 amino acids. The V segment lost 5 bases and the J segment 3 bases; nucleotides outside the gene matches: 5. The CDR3 here is CASSPVTGGYEQYF. As DNA, the CDR3 is TGTGCCAGCAGCCCCGTGACAGGGGGCTACGAGCAGTACTTC.

Only one count was recorded for this clone. The V gene is TRBV19, the J gene TRBJ1-4; D perhaps matches TRBD1 (5 bases). Trimming stripped 6 bases from V and 0 bases from J, with 11 bases between. This CDR3 is 15 amino acids long. The germline V gene has CDR1 LNHDA and CDR2 SQIVND (reference sequence). This CDR3 reads CASRLGGTTNEKLFF. The CDR3 DNA reads TGTGCCAGTAGGCTTGGGGGGACAACTAATGAAAAACTGTTTTTT.

The V call is TRBV2, the J call TRBJ2-5, with 8 bases aligning to TRBD1. Germline assignment: CDR1 SNHLY and CDR2 FYNNEI. V lost 4 bases to trimming and J lost 8 bases; unmatched junction nucleotides: 9. The CDR3 extends over 14 amino acids. CDR3 amino acids: CASSAGTGPLTQYF. CDR3 DNA: TGTGCCAGCAGTGCCGGGACAGGCCCTCTTACCCAGTACTTC.

This CDR3 is CASKGREEDNEQFF. As DNA, the CDR3 is TGTGCCAGCAAGGGGCGGGAGGAGGACAATGAGCAGTTCTTC. The chain recombines TRBV9 with TRBJ2-1, with 8 bases aligning to TRBD2. Per germline, CDR1 SGDLS and CDR2 YYNGEE. The CDR3 contains 14 residues. V trimming: 6 bases; J trimming: 5 bases; junction bases outside the gene matches: 7.

This rearrangement joins TRBV18 to TRBJ1-2; D is unclear. Trimming removed 8 bases at V and 5 bases at J, with 15 bases between. The CDR3 is made up of 13 amino acids. Germline assignment: CDR1 KGHSH and CDR2 LQKENI. CDR3: CASASGVVYGYTF. CDR3 sequence (DNA): TGTGCCAGCGCTTCCGGTGTGGTTTATGGCTACACCTTC.

The chain joins TRBV7-9 to TRBJ2-1; unclear D gene. This CDR3 contains 12 residues. Between the trimmed V and J ends, which lost 3 bases and 5 bases, there was a span of 5 bases. Germline values: CDR1 SEHNR, CDR2 FQNEAQ (reference sequence). CDR3 sequence (DNA): TGTGCCAGCAGCTTTCGGGACAATGAGCAGTTCTTC. This translates into CASSFRDNEQFF.

The chain employs TRBV28 and TRBJ2-5; no firm D call. V was cut by 2 bases and J by 5 bases, with 9 bases left in between. Per germline, CDR1 MDHEN and CDR2 SYDVKM. This CDR3 is 13 amino acids long. Here the CDR3 reads CASSLRLTETQYF. Written as DNA, the CDR3 is TGTGCCAGCAGTTTACGGTTAACTGAGACCCAGTACTTC.

The V and J genes are TRBV7-2 and TRBJ2-1; 9 positions agree with TRBD2. CDR3 length equals 14 residues. V was clipped by 1 base and J by 10 bases; unmatched bases: 5. The germline V gene has CDR1 SGHTA and CDR2 FQGNSA. The chain's CDR3 is CASSLGAGGIEQFF. CDR3 nucleotides: TGTGCCAGCAGCTTAGGAGCGGGAGGAATCGAGCAGTTCTTC.

The V gene is TRBV28, the J gene TRBJ1-5; D is possibly TRBD1 (5 bases). The CDR3 is made up of 15 amino acids. In germline, CDR1 is MDHEN, CDR2 SYDVKM. Trimming shortened V by 2 bases and J by 6 bases, and 14 bases separated the two germline ends. The CDR3 DNA reads as TGTGCCAGCAGTTTAGGTGAAGGGGCTTTTCAGCCCCAGCATTTT. Translation gives CASSLGEGAFQPQHF.

This CDR3 reads CASSLFQGKNIQYF. CDR3 DNA: TGTGCCAGCAGTTTATTCCAGGGTAAAAACATTCAGTACTTC. The V call is TRBV27, the J call TRBJ2-4, with D tentatively TRBD1 (5 bases). The V gene's germline CDR1 is MNHEY and CDR2 SMNVEV (reference sequence). The CDR3 contains 14 residues. Trimming left V 1 base short and J 4 bases short, with 8 bases between.

The genes are TRBV2 and TRBJ2-7, with TRBD2 matching 7 bases. The J segment lost 6 bases and the V segment lost 6 bases, leaving 23 bases of the junction unmatched. Germline assignment: CDR1 SNHLY and CDR2 FYNNEI. There are 18 residues in the CDR3. CDR3 amino acids: CASRRAGGRTREVSEQYF. The CDR3 DNA reads as TGTGCCAGCAGGCGGGCTGGGGGTCGGACTAGAGAAGTAAGCGAGCAGTACTTC.

The CDR3 bases are TGTGCCAGCAGTTACGGGGCTGGCATTGAGCAGTTCTTC. Translation gives CASSYGAGIEQFF. The chain recombines TRBV6-5 with TRBJ2-1, with D tentatively TRBD1 (5 bases). This CDR3 has 13 residues. Germline CDR1 and CDR2: MNHEY and SVGAGI. V was trimmed by 2 bases and J by 9 bases, leaving 11 bases between them.